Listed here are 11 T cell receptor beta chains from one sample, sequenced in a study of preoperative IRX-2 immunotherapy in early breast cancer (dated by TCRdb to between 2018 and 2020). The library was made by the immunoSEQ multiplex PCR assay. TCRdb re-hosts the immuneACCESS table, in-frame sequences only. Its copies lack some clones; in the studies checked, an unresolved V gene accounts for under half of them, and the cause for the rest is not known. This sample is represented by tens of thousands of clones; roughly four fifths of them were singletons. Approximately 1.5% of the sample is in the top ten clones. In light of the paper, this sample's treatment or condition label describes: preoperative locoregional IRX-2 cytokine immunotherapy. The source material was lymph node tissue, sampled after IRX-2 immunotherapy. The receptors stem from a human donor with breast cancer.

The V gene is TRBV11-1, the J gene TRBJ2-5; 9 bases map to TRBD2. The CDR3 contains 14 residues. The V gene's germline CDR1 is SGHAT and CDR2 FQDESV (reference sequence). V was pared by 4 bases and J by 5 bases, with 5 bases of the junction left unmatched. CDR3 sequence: CASSSTSGRETQYF. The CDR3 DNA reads TGTGCCAGCAGCTCGACTAGCGGAAGGGAGACCCAGTACTTC.

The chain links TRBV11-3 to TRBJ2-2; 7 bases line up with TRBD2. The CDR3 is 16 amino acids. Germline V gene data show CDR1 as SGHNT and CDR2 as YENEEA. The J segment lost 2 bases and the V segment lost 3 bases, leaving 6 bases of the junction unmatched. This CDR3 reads CASSLWGGGNTGELFF. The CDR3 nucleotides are TGTGCCAGCAGCTTGTGGGGCGGGGGAAACACCGGGGAGCTGTTTTTT.

CDR3 protein: CASSKGQVGEKLFF. Written as DNA, the CDR3 is TGTGCCAGCAGCAAGGGACAGGTCGGTGAAAAACTGTTTTTT. V usage is TRBV7-6 and J usage is TRBJ1-4, with 8 bases that match TRBD1. CDR3 length: 14 residues. Germline CDR1 reads SGHVS; CDR2 reads FNYEAQ. V lost 5 bases, J lost 7 bases, and 6 bases stayed unmatched.

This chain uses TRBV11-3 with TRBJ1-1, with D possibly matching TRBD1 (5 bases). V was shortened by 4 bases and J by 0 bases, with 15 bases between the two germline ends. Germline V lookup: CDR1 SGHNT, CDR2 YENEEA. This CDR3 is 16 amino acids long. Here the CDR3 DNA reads TGTGCCAGCAGCTCCTCTAGGGGCTGGCTGAACACTGAAGCTTTCTTT. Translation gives CASSSSRGWLNTEAFF.

CDR3 loop: CASSSINGQDYGYTF. The DNA of the CDR3 is TGTGCCAGCAGCTCAATTAACGGACAGGACTATGGCTACACCTTC. V usage is TRBV11-3 and J usage is TRBJ1-2; 7 nucleotides line up with TRBD1. V dropped 4 bases and J dropped 3; count of bases not matched to a gene: 8. CDR3 length: 15 amino acids. Germline V gene sequence: CDR1 SGHNT, CDR2 YENEEA.

In nucleotides, the CDR3 is TGTGCCAGCAGTCAATCCGGGACACCTTCCTACGAGCAGTACTTC. The encoded protein is CASSQSGTPSYEQYF. This chain connects TRBV7-6 to TRBJ2-7; D might be TRBD1 (6 bases). Trimming pared 6 bases from V and 1 base from J, leaving 16 bases between. Germline CDR1 is SGHVS and CDR2 is FNYEAQ. The CDR3 totals 15 residues. The complete variable domain, with remaining parts taken from reference TRBV7-6 and TRBJ2-7, reads GAGVSQSPRYKVTKRGQDVALRCDPISGHVSLYWYRQALGQGPEFLTYFNYEAQQDKSGLPNDRFSAERPEGSISTLTIQRTEQRDSAMYRCASSQSGTPSYEQYFGPGTRLTVT.

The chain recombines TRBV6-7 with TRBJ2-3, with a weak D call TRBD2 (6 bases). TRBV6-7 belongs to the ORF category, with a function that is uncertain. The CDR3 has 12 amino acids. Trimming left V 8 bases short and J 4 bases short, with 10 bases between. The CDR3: CASCGDADTQYF. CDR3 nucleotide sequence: TGTGCCAGCTGCGGGGACGCAGATACGCAGTATTTT.

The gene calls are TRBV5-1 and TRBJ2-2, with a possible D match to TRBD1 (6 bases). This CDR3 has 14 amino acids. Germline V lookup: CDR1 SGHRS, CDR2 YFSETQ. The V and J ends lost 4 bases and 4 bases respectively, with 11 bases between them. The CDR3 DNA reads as TGCGCCAGCAGCGAAGGACAGTTCACCGGGGAGCTGTTTTTT. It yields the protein CASSEGQFTGELFF. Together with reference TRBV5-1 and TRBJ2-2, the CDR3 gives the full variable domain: KAGVTQTPRYLIKTRGQQVTLSCSPISGHRSVSWYQQTPGQGLQFLFEYFSETQRNKGNFPGRFSGRQFSNSRSEMNVSTLELGDSALYLCASSEGQFTGELFFGEGSRLTVL.

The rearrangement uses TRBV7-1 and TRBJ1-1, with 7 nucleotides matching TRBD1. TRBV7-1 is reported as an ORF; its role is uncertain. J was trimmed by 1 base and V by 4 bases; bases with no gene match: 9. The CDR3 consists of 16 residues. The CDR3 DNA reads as TGTGCCAGCAGCTTAGAGACAGGGTCTTCGAACACTGAAGCTTTCTTT. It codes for CASSLETGSSNTEAFF.

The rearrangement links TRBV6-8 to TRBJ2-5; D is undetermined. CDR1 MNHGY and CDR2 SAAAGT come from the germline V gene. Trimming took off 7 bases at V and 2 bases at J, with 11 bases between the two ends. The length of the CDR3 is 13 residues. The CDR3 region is CASNGRTQETQYF. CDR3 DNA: TGTGCCAGCAACGGACGTACTCAAGAGACCCAGTACTTC.

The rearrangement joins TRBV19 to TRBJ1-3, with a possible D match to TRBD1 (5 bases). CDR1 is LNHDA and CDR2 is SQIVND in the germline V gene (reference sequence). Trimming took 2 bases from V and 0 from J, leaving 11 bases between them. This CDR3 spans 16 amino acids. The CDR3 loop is CASSISRVLSGNTIYF. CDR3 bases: TGTGCCAGTAGTATAAGCAGGGTCCTCTCTGGAAACACCATATATTTT.